This T cell receptor (beta chain) was identified in a study of blood T cell repertoires in COVID-19. Generated by immunoSEQ multiplex PCR, the TCRdb table keeps only in-frame clones and is missing some. The sample records some 700,000 clones, just under 90% being singletons. The sequencing sample was made of peripheral blood. The origin of this receptor is a young woman with acute or convalescent COVID-19.

The CDR3: CASSPPGTGAQYF. The DNA for the CDR3 is TGTGCCAGCTCACCACCCGGGACAGGCGCCCAGTACTTC. V and J are TRBV18 and TRBJ2-5; TRBD1 aligns across 8 bases. Trimming at V came to 0 bases and at J to 9 bases, leaving 3 bases not matched to a gene. The germline V gene encodes CDR1 KGHSH and CDR2 LQKENI. The CDR3 length is 13 residues.